This T cell receptor beta chain was captured by sequencing in a study of blood T cells in healthy people across ages. Study information: Template-switching capture recovered about one barcoded beta molecule per two T cells.

Study-wide results and limits: Long-lived donors carried more naive CD4+ cells and greater diversity than aged donors. Not knowing donor CMV status may have confounded expanded clonotype changes.

About this clonotype: Antigen: not known.

Germline V CDR1 and CDR2: LNHDA, SQIVND (reference sequence). This CDR3 comprises 17 residues. The J segment lost 4 bases and the V segment lost 8 bases, leaving 14 bases of the junction unmatched. For the second PCR, which ran for about 6 to 12 cycles, a sample-barcoded 5' primer and a J-beta primer mix were used. Each cDNA molecule carried a tag from a template-switch adaptor that contained 12 random nucleotides. Using its own MiXCR run on the 5' RACE reads, TCRdb lists one record per CDR3 protein. The repertoire consists of some 1 million distinct CDR3 sequences, with 40% to 50% occurring once and the leading ten covering approximately 17%.

Material for sequencing was blood. V usage is TRBV19 and J usage is TRBJ1-3; TRBD1 aligns across 10 bases. The TCR sequence derives from a woman aged 55 to 70 in good health. CDR3 residues: CASLPTRDRGRGNTIYF. The CDR3 DNA follows: TGTGCCAGTCTACCAACACGGGACAGGGGTCGCGGAAACACCATATATTTT.